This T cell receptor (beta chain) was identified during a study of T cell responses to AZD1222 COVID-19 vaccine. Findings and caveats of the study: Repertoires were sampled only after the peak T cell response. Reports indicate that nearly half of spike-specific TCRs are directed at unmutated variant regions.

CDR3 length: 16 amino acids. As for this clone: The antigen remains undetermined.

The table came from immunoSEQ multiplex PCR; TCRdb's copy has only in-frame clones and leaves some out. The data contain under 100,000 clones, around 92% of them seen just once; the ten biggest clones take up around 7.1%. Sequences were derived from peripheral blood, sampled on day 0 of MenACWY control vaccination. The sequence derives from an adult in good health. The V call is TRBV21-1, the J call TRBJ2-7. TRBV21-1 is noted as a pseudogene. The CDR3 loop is CAANPIPGFWTDEQYF. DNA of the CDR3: TGTGCCGCTAACCCAATCCCAGGCTTCTGGACCGACGAGCAGTACTTC.